Below are 12 T cell receptor beta chains sequenced from a single sample in a study of CD8 T cells in ankylosing spondylitis. TCRdb reprocessed the 5' RACE reads with MiXCR, giving one entry per CDR3 protein. Of around 230,000 distinct CDR3 sequences in the sample, roughly 8.2% were seen once. The source material was blood, either unsorted or a sorted T cell fraction (not recorded which). The receptors shown here come from a female donor with ankylosing spondylitis or in good health (not recorded which).

This clonotype was observed at least ten times. V is TRBV10-1 and J is TRBJ2-3, with D tentatively TRBD1 or TRBD2 (5 bases each). The CDR3 runs to 16 residues. V was shortened by 4 bases and J by 8 bases, with 22 bases between the two germline ends. Germline V gives CDR1 WNHNN, CDR2 SYGVQD (reference sequence). CDR3 protein: CASSGGLADFPPTQYF. DNA for the CDR3: TGCGCCAGCAGTGGGGGGTTGGCGGACTTCCCTCCTACGCAGTATTTT.

This clonotype appeared many times. The chain joins TRBV20-1 to TRBJ1-2; D perhaps matches TRBD1 (6 bases). V lost 5 bases and J lost 5, with 18 bases in between. Germline V gene data show CDR1 as DFQATT and CDR2 as SNEGSKA (reference sequence). The CDR3 covers 14 residues. In nucleotides, the CDR3 is TGCAGTGCTCCCGCGGGGGGCGTCGGGTATGGCTACACCTTC. Its translation: CSAPAGGVGYGYTF.

This clonotype came up many times. This chain connects TRBV20-1 to TRBJ2-3, with 11 positions matching TRBD2. The CDR3 is 15 residues long. Trimming took 4 bases from V and 3 from J; bases not matched to a gene: 6. Germline CDR1 and CDR2: DFQATT and SNEGSKA (reference sequence). CDR3 protein: CSAIIAGGLTDTQYF. DNA of the CDR3: TGCAGTGCTATCATAGCGGGAGGGCTTACAGATACGCAGTATTTT.

This clonotype was counted at least ten times. The chain has TRBV3-1 and TRBJ2-7; no reliable D call. The V end lost 1 base, the J end lost 6 bases, and 16 bases lay between the germline ends. This CDR3 spans 15 amino acids. Germline CDR1 reads LGHDT; CDR2 reads YNNKEL (reference sequence). The chain's CDR3 is CASSQVRGPAIEQYF. CDR3 nucleotide sequence: TGTGCCAGCAGCCAAGTACGCGGTCCCGCTATCGAGCAGTACTTC.

The rearrangement links TRBV7-2 to TRBJ2-2; 9 bases align to TRBD2. The CDR3 contains 16 residues. V was clipped by 2 bases and J by 5 bases; unmatched bases: 6. Germline V gives CDR1 SGHTA, CDR2 FQGNSA. The CDR3 nucleotides are TGTGCCAGCAGCTTATTCCGACTAGCGGTTACCGGGGAGCTGTTTTTT. This gives the protein CASSLFRLAVTGELFF.

Ten or more counts support this clonotype. The chain has TRBV29-1 and TRBJ2-5; TRBD2 is a possible D gene (5 bases). Germline V gene sequence: CDR1 SQVTM, CDR2 ANQGSEA. V was clipped by 4 bases and J by 2 bases, with 11 bases between them. The CDR3 covers 13 residues. CDR3 bases: TGCAGCGTTGTGGTACGGGGACAAGAGACCCAGTACTTC. Translated: CSVVVRGQETQYF.

This clonotype was counted at least ten times. The DNA for the CDR3 is TGTGCCAGCAGCTTAAAGGTGGGATACAATGAGCAGTTCTTC. As protein: CASSLKVGYNEQFF. This chain uses TRBV7-2 with TRBJ2-1; D is unresolved. Germline CDR1 is SGHTA and CDR2 is FQGNSA. The V end lost 2 bases, the J end lost 4 bases, and 9 bases lay between the germline ends. The CDR3 loop spans 14 amino acids.

The chain uses TRBV28 and TRBJ2-7; D could derive from TRBD1 or TRBD2 (5 bases each). Looked up from germline, CDR1 is MDHEN and CDR2 is SYDVKM. The CDR3 has 15 residues. The ends were cut back, 7 bases at V and 4 bases at J, with 20 bases in the middle. The CDR3 DNA reads TGTGCCAGCACCCTCGACCTGGGACCACTTTACGAGCAGTACTTC. It yields the protein CASTLDLGPLYEQYF.

This clonotype was picked up many times. The J gene is TRBJ2-3, the V gene TRBV7-2, with TRBD2 matching over 14 bases. V shed 5 bases, J shed 4 bases, and the junction held 2 bases outside the gene matches. The length of the CDR3 is 15 residues. Germline CDR1 SGHTA, CDR2 FQGNSA. In nucleotides, the CDR3 is TGTGCCAGCAGCGAGGGACTAGCGGGAGCAGATACGCAGTATTTT. This codes for CASSEGLAGADTQYF.

This clonotype was detected ten times or more. This chain joins TRBV5-1 and TRBJ2-2, with 9 bases that match TRBD2. The CDR3 is 17 amino acids. From germline, CDR1 is SGHRS and CDR2 YFSETQ. After removal of 5 bases from V and 1 base from J, the junction contained 9 bases not matched to a gene. The CDR3 nucleotides are TGCGCCAGCAGTCAAAAGCGGGAGGTACTGAACACCGGGGAGCTGTTTTTT. Translating it yields CASSQKREVLNTGELFF. The full variable domain, with the rest looked up from reference TRBV5-1 and TRBJ2-2, is KAGVTQTPRYLIKTRGQQVTLSCSPISGHRSVSWYQQTPGQGLQFLFEYFSETQRNKGNFPGRFSGRQFSNSRSEMNVSTLELGDSALYLCASSQKREVLNTGELFFGEGSRLTVL.

This clonotype was detected many times. The chain employs TRBV5-1 and TRBJ2-1, with D tentatively TRBD2 (6 bases). Germline loops: CDR1 SGHRS, CDR2 YFSETQ. This CDR3 contains 13 residues. V was pared by 7 bases and J by 10 bases, with 18 bases between. The CDR3 region has the DNA TGCGCCAGCGCACCGGGACTTCCAAGAGAGCAGTTCTTC. This translates into CASAPGLPREQFF. Looking up the rest from reference TRBV5-1 and TRBJ2-1 gives the full variable domain: KAGVTQTPRYLIKTRGQQVTLSCSPISGHRSVSWYQQTPGQGLQFLFEYFSETQRNKGNFPGRFSGRQFSNSRSEMNVSTLELGDSALYLCASAPGLPREQFFGPGTRLTVL.

This clonotype has a handful of counts. The rearrangement uses TRBV11-1 and TRBJ2-1; 7 bases are shared with TRBD2. V shed 7 bases, J shed 3 bases, and the junction held 6 bases outside the gene matches. The CDR3 contains 14 residues. CDR1 SGHAT and CDR2 FQDESV come from the germline V gene (reference sequence). The DNA of the CDR3 is TGTGCCAGCACCCCTGGGGGGGTCTACAATGAGCAGTTCTTC. Translation gives CASTPGGVYNEQFF.